This passage covers 29 T cell receptor beta chains from one sample sequenced in a study of memory CD4+ T cells and cytomegalovirus serostatus. Single viable CD3+CD4+CD8-CD45RO+ cells were sorted as the memory CD4+ T cells. This table comes from immunoSEQ multiplex PCR, and its TCRdb copy is limited to in-frame clones, with some not included. The sample lists roughly 64,000 clones; around 77% were seen once. Sequenced sample: memory CD4+ T cells from blood. The receptors stem from an adult in good health and CMV-seronegative.

The chain combines TRBV19 with TRBJ1-1; possible D gene TRBD1, 5 bases. The germline CDR1 and CDR2 sequences are LNHDA and SQIVND (reference sequence). The CDR3 contains 12 residues. Trimming left V 0 bases short and J 6 bases short, with 5 bases between. The CDR3 region has the DNA TGTGCCAGTAGTATAGAGGGACCTGAAGCTTTCTTT. Its protein product is CASSIEGPEAFF. The full variable domain, in which reference TRBV19 and TRBJ1-1 provide the parts outside the CDR3, is DGGITQSPKYLFRKEGQNVTLSCEQNLNHDAMYWYRQDPGQGLRLIYYSQIVNDFQKGDIAEGYSVSREKKESFPLTVTSAQKNPTAFYLCASSIEGPEAFFGQGTRLTVV.

This clone has only a few counts. CDR3 sequence reads: CASSGTPDTGELFF. The CDR3 DNA follows: TGTGCCAGCAGCGGGACTCCGGACACCGGGGAGCTGTTTTTT. The gene calls are TRBV9 and TRBJ2-2; a weak D match, TRBD2 (5 bases). V was trimmed by 3 bases and J by 3 bases, leaving 9 bases between them. This CDR3 is built from 14 residues. Germline V lookup: CDR1 SGDLS, CDR2 YYNGEE.

The chain carries TRBV19 and TRBJ2-2, with TRBD1 matching over 8 bases. The V gene's germline CDR1 is LNHDA and CDR2 SQIVND (reference sequence). J lost 5 bases, V lost 1 base, and 9 bases had no gene match. This CDR3 has 17 amino acids. This CDR3 reads CASSIVPGQGRTGELFF. The CDR3 DNA follows: TGTGCCAGTAGTATAGTTCCTGGACAGGGCAGGACCGGGGAGCTGTTTTTT.

The genes are TRBV27 and TRBJ2-7; the match to TRBD1 covers 7 bases. CDR1 and CDR2 from the germline V gene are MNHEY and SMNVEV (reference sequence). J gave up 3 bases and V 7 bases, and 9 bases lay outside the gene matches. The CDR3 is 14 residues long. In DNA, the CDR3 is TGTGCCAGCAATCCCGGGACAGCTATCTACGAGCAGTACTTC. Its translation is CASNPGTAIYEQYF.

CDR3 bases: TGTGCCTGGAGTGTGCCAGGGAATTACTATGGCTACACCTTC. Its translation is CAWSVPGNYYGYTF. The chain couples TRBV30 to TRBJ1-2; a possible D gene is TRBD1 (5 bases). From germline, CDR1 is GTSNPN and CDR2 SVGIG (reference sequence). V dropped 0 bases and J dropped 3 bases, with 11 bases sitting between them. CDR3 length: 14 residues.

This rearrangement joins TRBV11-1 to TRBJ2-7; D ambiguous. This CDR3 comprises 14 residues. In germline, CDR1 is SGHAT, CDR2 FQDESV (reference sequence). Trimming took 2 bases from V and 0 from J, leaving 8 bases between them. This CDR3 is CASSLSWVSYEQYF. CDR3 bases: TGTGCCAGCAGCTTATCTTGGGTCTCCTACGAGCAGTACTTC.

The rearrangement uses TRBV19 and TRBJ2-7; the match to TRBD1 covers 9 bases. Germline V gene data show CDR1 as LNHDA and CDR2 as SQIVND (reference sequence). This CDR3 region has 13 residues. Unmatched junction bases numbered 4, after V lost 6 bases and J lost 4 bases. The CDR3 sequence: CASSEQGAYEQYF. The CDR3 nucleotides are TGTGCCAGTAGCGAACAGGGGGCTTACGAGCAGTACTTC.

The chain combines TRBV30 with TRBJ1-4, with unresolved D. The V gene's germline CDR1 is GTSNPN and CDR2 SVGIG (reference sequence). V was pared by 3 bases and J by 7 bases, with 9 bases between. The CDR3 covers 12 residues. Written as DNA, the CDR3 is TGTGCCTGGAGCGAGAACAGTGAAAAACTGTTTTTT. This gives the protein CAWSENSEKLFF.

A remark on this clone: One end of the junction does not line up with germline, which may come from a read error. This sequence joins TRBV10-3 and TRBJ1-1, with D perhaps TRBD1 (6 bases). The CDR3 length is 13 residues. Germline values: CDR1 ENHRY, CDR2 SYGVKD. CDR3 region: CASSPQGLLRAFF. In nucleotides, the CDR3 is TGTGCCAGCAGTCCACAGGGTCTGTTGCGAGCTTTCTTT.

The rearrangement joins TRBV4-3 to TRBJ2-3, with 11 nucleotides matching TRBD2. Germline values: CDR1 LGHNA, CDR2 YSLEER. The ends lost 1 base at V and 1 base at J; junction bases unmatched: 4. The CDR3 contains 17 residues. CDR3 residues: CASSQVSGREGTDTQYF. DNA of the CDR3: TGCGCCAGCAGCCAAGTTAGCGGGAGGGAGGGCACAGATACGCAGTATTTT.

DNA of the CDR3: TGTGCCAGCAGTGACGACCCCTTAATGTCCTACGAGCAGTACTTC. This sequence encodes CASSDDPLMSYEQYF. The genes are TRBV6-1 and TRBJ2-7, with D unclear. Germline assignment: CDR1 MNHNS and CDR2 SASEGT. The V end lost 3 bases, the J end lost 1 base, and 13 bases lay between the germline ends. The CDR3 loop spans 15 amino acids.

V and J are TRBV27 and TRBJ2-2, with D uncertain. Per germline, CDR1 MNHEY and CDR2 SMNVEV (reference sequence). The CDR3 consists of 11 residues. The ends were cut back, 2 bases at V and 7 bases at J, with 2 bases in the middle. The CDR3, as DNA: TGTGCCAGCAGTTTACGCGGGGAGCTGTTTTTT. Translating gives CASSLRGELFF.

This sequence joins TRBV5-6 and TRBJ1-1; D may be TRBD1 (5 bases). V lost 2 bases, J lost 10 bases, and 18 bases lay in between. Germline-derived CDR1 and CDR2 are SGHDT and YYEEEE. The CDR3 length is 14 residues. CDR3 loop: CASSLKGHALGAFF. As DNA, the CDR3 is TGTGCCAGCAGCTTAAAAGGACACGCCCTGGGAGCTTTCTTT.

The chain links TRBV9 to TRBJ2-3, with D hard to call. Trimming pared 0 bases from V and 3 bases from J, leaving 5 bases between. Per the germline V gene, CDR1 is SGDLS and CDR2 is YYNGEE. This CDR3 contains 13 residues. CDR3: CASSVGTTDTQYF. The CDR3, as DNA: TGTGCCAGCAGCGTAGGGACGACAGATACGCAGTATTTT.

The gene calls are TRBV2 and TRBJ1-5; unclear D gene. CDR3 length: 15 amino acids. Between the trimmed V and J ends, which lost 3 bases and 0 bases, there was a span of 9 bases. The germline gives CDR1 SNHLY, CDR2 FYNNEI. The CDR3: CASSDLGISNQPQHF. CDR3 DNA sequence: TGTGCCAGCAGTGATCTGGGCATTAGCAATCAGCCCCAGCATTTT.

The rearrangement links TRBV2 to TRBJ2-3, with a weak D call TRBD2 (5 bases). Germline assignment: CDR1 SNHLY and CDR2 FYNNEI. The CDR3 has 12 amino acids. The V end lost 8 bases, the J end lost 4 bases, and 10 bases lay between the germline ends. The CDR3 sequence is CASWTWSDTQYF. CDR3 sequence (DNA): TGTGCCAGCTGGACTTGGTCAGATACGCAGTATTTT. Based on the CDR3 plus reference TRBV2 and TRBJ2-3, the full variable domain is EPEVTQTPSHQVTQMGQEVILRCVPISNHLYFYWYRQILGQKVEFLVSFYNNEISEKSEIFDDQFSVERPDGSNFTLKIRSTKLEDSAMYFCASWTWSDTQYFGPGTRLTVL.

This sequence joins TRBV19 and TRBJ2-2; 9 bases fit TRBD1. The germline V gene has CDR1 LNHDA and CDR2 SQIVND (reference sequence). The J segment lost 3 bases and the V segment lost 4 bases, leaving 6 bases of the junction unmatched. This CDR3 has 16 amino acids. Here the CDR3 DNA reads TGTGCCAGTAGTAGTGAGGACAGGGGTTACACCGGGGAGCTGTTTTTT. It is translated as CASSSEDRGYTGELFF.

The chain links TRBV9 to TRBJ2-1, with D maybe TRBD2 (7 bases). Deletions cut 1 base from V and 3 bases from J, with 11 bases between. Germline V gene data show CDR1 as SGDLS and CDR2 as YYNGEE. There are 15 residues in the CDR3. CDR3: CASSVRGGLYNEQFF. The CDR3 DNA follows: TGTGCCAGCAGCGTACGCGGGGGCCTCTACAATGAGCAGTTCTTC. The entire variable domain, with the rest obtained from reference TRBV9 and TRBJ2-1, is as follows: DSGVTQTPKHLITATGQRVTLRCSPRSGDLSVYWYQQSLDQGLQFLIQYYNGEERAKGNILERFSAQQFPDLHSELNLSSLELGDSALYFCASSVRGGLYNEQFFGPGTRLTVL.

This chain links TRBV5-5 with TRBJ1-1, with D maybe TRBD1 (6 bases). Trimming removed 1 base at V and 1 base at J, with 8 bases between. From germline, CDR1 is SGHKS and CDR2 YYEKEE (reference sequence). This CDR3 spans 14 amino acids. The DNA for the CDR3 is TGTGCCAGCAGCTTGCAACAGGGGAACACTGAAGCTTTCTTT. Its protein product is CASSLQQGNTEAFF.

The chain joins TRBV10-3 to TRBJ2-7; D may be TRBD1 (6 bases). Trimming took off 6 bases at V and 1 base at J, with 7 bases between the two ends. The CDR3 spans 12 residues. Germline V gene data show CDR1 as ENHRY and CDR2 as SYGVKD. The CDR3 here is CAIRDSSYEQYF. The CDR3, as DNA: TGTGCCATCAGGGACAGTTCCTACGAGCAGTACTTC.

The J gene is TRBJ1-2, the V gene TRBV29-1; 7 bases match TRBD1. This CDR3 is 9 amino acids long. Germline lookup yields CDR1 SQVTM and CDR2 ANQGSEA. The junction had 1 base not matched to a gene; V was cut back by 7 bases and J by 8 bases. The CDR3: CSEGQGYTF. The CDR3 DNA is TGCAGCGAGGGACAGGGCTACACCTTC.

The chain uses TRBV7-9 and TRBJ2-3, with D possibly matching TRBD2 (5 bases). Germline CDR1 SEHNR, CDR2 FQNEAQ (reference sequence). The CDR3 runs 15 residues. Trimming shortened V by 1 base and J by 1 base, and 9 bases separated the two germline ends. The CDR3 nucleotides are TGTGCCAGCAGCTTAGGTCTAGCTGGCACAGATACGCAGTATTTT. Protein product: CASSLGLAGTDTQYF.

This chain uses TRBV25-1 with TRBJ1-2; tentatively, D is TRBD1 (5 bases). There are 14 residues in the CDR3. Trimming took off 4 bases at V and 3 bases at J, with 12 bases between the two ends. Germline values: CDR1 MGHDK, CDR2 SYGVNS. The DNA for the CDR3 is TGTGCCAGCAGTGCGGCAGGGTTTGACTATGGCTACACCTTC. The encoded protein is CASSAAGFDYGYTF.

This rearrangement joins TRBV4-2 to TRBJ2-3; 14 bases line up with TRBD2. Germline V gene lookup returns CDR1 LGHNA and CDR2 YNFKEQ. The V segment lost 4 bases and the J segment 1 base; nucleotides outside the gene matches: 1. The CDR3 extends over 16 amino acids. CDR3 in DNA: TGTGCCAGCAGCCGGGGACTAGCGGGGGGCACAGATACGCAGTATTTT. This sequence encodes CASSRGLAGGTDTQYF.

The J gene is TRBJ1-4, the V gene TRBV7-9; D may be TRBD1 (6 bases). The CDR3 has 13 residues. V lost 3 bases, J lost 7 bases, and 9 bases lay in between. Looked up from germline, CDR1 is SEHNR and CDR2 is FQNEAQ (reference sequence). The CDR3 loop is CASSFQQGEKLFF. For the CDR3, the DNA is TGTGCCAGCAGCTTTCAACAGGGTGAAAAACTGTTTTTT.

The chain recombines TRBV5-1 with TRBJ1-1, with D perhaps TRBD1 (5 bases). The length of the CDR3 is 15 residues. V dropped 0 bases and J dropped 6 bases, with 15 bases sitting between them. The germline gives CDR1 SGHRS, CDR2 YFSETQ. The CDR3 here is CASSLDAGTLSEAFF. The CDR3 DNA sequence: TGCGCCAGCAGCTTGGATGCGGGGACGCTCTCTGAAGCTTTCTTT. Together with reference TRBV5-1 and TRBJ1-1, the CDR3 gives the full variable domain: KAGVTQTPRYLIKTRGQQVTLSCSPISGHRSVSWYQQTPGQGLQFLFEYFSETQRNKGNFPGRFSGRQFSNSRSEMNVSTLELGDSALYLCASSLDAGTLSEAFFGQGTRLTVV.

This clone was observed once. CDR3 in DNA: TGTGCCTGGGCGGGGGATTTCTTTTTAGGTGGCTACACCTTC. Its translation is CAWAGDFFLGGYTF. The chain couples TRBV30 to TRBJ1-2; D might be TRBD1 (5 bases). This CDR3 has 14 residues. Germline-derived CDR1 and CDR2 are GTSNPN and SVGIG (reference sequence). V lost 5 bases and J 7 bases, leaving 20 bases between the germline ends.

This clone has only a few counts. V gene TRBV27 combines with J gene TRBJ1-6; D unresolved. The germline V and J ends were trimmed by 7 bases and 10 bases, with 17 bases remaining between them. Germline assignment: CDR1 MNHEY and CDR2 SMNVEV (reference sequence). The length of the CDR3 is 14 residues. CDR3 amino acids: CASTWAGSRSPLHF. The CDR3 DNA is TGTGCCAGCACCTGGGCAGGCTCCAGGTCACCCCTCCACTTT.

The DNA of the CDR3 is TGCGCCAGCAGCCACCCAGGGGCGGGGGGGAACACCGGGGAGCTGTTTTTT. Its protein is CASSHPGAGGNTGELFF. This chain connects TRBV4-1 to TRBJ2-2, with 8 bases identical to TRBD2. V was pared by 3 bases and J by 1 base, with 7 bases of the junction left unmatched. This CDR3 region has 17 residues. Germline-derived CDR1 and CDR2 are MGHRA and YSYEKL.